The clone carrying this TCR beta chain was detected ten times or more. This specimen comes from a study of metastatic and nonmetastatic thyroid tumors. This CDR3 region has 14 residues. CDR1 and CDR2 from the germline V gene are MNHEY and SVGEGT. V dropped 6 bases and J dropped 2 bases, with 12 bases sitting between them. Each patient came to thyroid surgery without any prior treatment (of any kind). MiXCR re-clonotyped the PCR reads for TCRdb. The sample contains some 23,000 clones, approximately 22% of which appear only once. The chain carries TRBV6-2 or TRBV6-3 and TRBJ2-3; tentative D call: TRBD1 (6 bases). The sequenced sample was adjacent normal tissue. The sequence was collected from a female donor with papillary thyroid cancer or a benign thyroid nodule (not recorded which). Some clones in this sample may be carry-over from other donors' samples. CDR3: CASSRDIDTDTQYF. CDR3 nucleotides: TGTGCCAGCAGCCGGGACATAGACACAGATACGCAGTATTTT.